The rows below give T cell receptor beta chains drawn from one sample of a study of cytomegalovirus exposure and HLA in healthy donors. Sequencing was performed with immunoSEQ multiplex PCR; in TCRdb, only in-frame clones are kept and a portion is missing. The repertoire holds roughly 120,000 clones, with around 80% as singletons. The sample taken for sequencing was PBMCs. The source is a human donor in good health. CDR3s include the opening cysteine and the closing phenylalanine or tryptophan. D genes are given only for firm matches. Only part of the rows carry a size: once, few, many, or a class if the clone is expanded.

d_call clone_size j_call v_call cdr3_aa cdr3_nt
TRBD1 few TRBJ2-7 TRBV4-1 CASSHPGQGVTRAYEQYF TGCGCCAGCAGCCATCCGGGACAGGGGGTTACTAGGGCCTACGAGCAGTACTTC
TRBD1 - TRBJ1-1 TRBV5-1 CARGQPINTEAFF TGCGCCAGGGGACAGCCGATTAACACTGAAGCTTTCTTT
- - TRBJ1-2 TRBV9 CARGAATTNYGYTF TGTGCCAGAGGGGCGGCTACAACTAACTATGGCTACACCTTC
- - TRBJ1-5 TRBV23-1 CASSQCERDKDNQPQHF TGCGCCAGCAGTCAATGCGAGAGGGATAAAGACAATCAGCCCCAGCATTTT
- - TRBJ2-7 TRBV19 CASSSGWGASYEQYF TGTGCCAGTAGTTCGGGATGGGGTGCTTCCTACGAGCAGTACTTC
TRBD1 - TRBJ1-3 TRBV4-1 CASSQDRHRGSGNTIYF TGCGCCAGCAGCCAAGATCGTCACAGGGGGTCTGGAAACACCATATATTTT
- - TRBJ2-3 TRBV10-2 CASSETGTMSAQYF TGCGCCAGCAGTGAGACAGGGACAATGAGTGCGCAGTATTTT
TRBD1 once TRBJ1-3 TRBV7-9 CASSQPTGLHTIYF TGTGCCAGCAGCCAACCGACAGGGCTGCACACCATATATTTT
- - TRBJ2-7 TRBV9 CASSVGGDPSHEQYF TGTGCCAGCAGCGTAGGGGGGGATCCCTCGCACGAGCAGTACTTC
- few TRBJ1-2 TRBV19 CASSGTDRYYGYTF TGTGCCAGTAGCGGAACAGATAGGTACTATGGCTACACCTTC
TRBD2 once TRBJ2-3 TRBV6-4 CASVPPPSSGGITDTQYF TGTGCCAGCGTCCCGCCCCCCTCTAGCGGGGGGATCACAGATACGCAGTATTTT
TRBD1 - TRBJ2-6 TRBV2 CASLRDRVLSGANVLTF TGTGCCAGCCTCCGGGACAGGGTTCTATCTGGGGCCAACGTCCTGACTTTC
- - TRBJ2-3 TRBV11-2 CASSLRGQSTDTQYF TGTGCCAGCAGCTTAAGAGGACAGAGCACAGATACGCAGTATTTT
- - TRBJ2-1 TRBV19 CASSIAENNEQFF TGTGCCAGTAGTATAGCGGAGAACAATGAGCAGTTCTTC
- - TRBJ2-1 TRBV19 CASSIGTVDYNEQFF TGTGCCAGTAGTATAGGGACAGTAGACTACAATGAGCAGTTCTTC
- few TRBJ1-1 TRBV7-2 CASTVNPGQEAFF TGTGCCAGCACCGTTAATCCGGGACAAGAAGCTTTCTTT
TRBD1 - TRBJ1-6 TRBV11-2 CASSQRQGDNSPLHF TGTGCCAGCAGCCAACGACAGGGAGACAATTCACCCCTCCACTTT
- - TRBJ2-5 TRBV2 CASGDSGKETQYF TGTGCCAGCGGTGACAGCGGAAAAGAGACCCAGTACTTC
TRBD1 - TRBJ2-7 TRBV4-1 CASSQEGGTGVYEQYF TGCGCCAGCAGCCAAGAAGGAGGGACAGGGGTTTACGAGCAGTACTTC
TRBD2 - TRBJ2-5 TRBV27 CASRQAGTSGGRGTQYF TGTGCCAGCAGGCAAGCCGGGACTAGCGGGGGGCGGGGGACCCAGTACTTC
TRBD1 - TRBJ1-2 TRBV28 CASTKGQVYGYTF TGTGCCAGCACCAAGGGACAGGTCTATGGCTACACCTTC
TRBD1 once TRBJ2-1 TRBV12-5 CASGLVTGGRNEQFF TGTGCTAGTGGTTTGGTAACAGGGGGGAGGAATGAGCAGTTCTTC
- - TRBJ2-5 TRBV2 CASRGRGYQETQYF TGTGCCAGCAGGGGACGGGGGTACCAAGAGACCCAGTACTTC
- - TRBJ1-1 TRBV27 CASRTGNTEAFF TGTGCCAGCCGAACAGGGAACACTGAAGCTTTCTTT
TRBD1 - TRBJ1-2 TRBV7-9 CASSPAYFGQGNYGYTF TGTGCCAGCAGTCCAGCTTATTTCGGACAGGGGAACTATGGCTACACCTTC
TRBD1 - TRBJ2-1 TRBV12-5 CASGLVRETRDRSNEQFF TGTGCTAGTGGTTTGGTAAGGGAAACCCGGGACAGGTCCAATGAGCAGTTCTTC
- - TRBJ1-2 TRBV4-1 CASSRPGMLGGYTF TGCGCCAGCAGCCGACCCGGGATGTTAGGGGGCTACACCTTC
- - TRBJ1-2 TRBV5-8 CASSSLAAGLFYGYTF TGTGCCAGCAGTTCTCTCGCGGCAGGGTTATTCTATGGCTACACCTTC
- - TRBJ1-2 TRBV9 CASSVDWGRGYGYTF TGTGCCAGCAGCGTAGATTGGGGGCGCGGCTATGGCTACACCTTC
- few TRBJ1-1 TRBV27 CASRLRSRAFF TGTGCCAGCAGGCTAAGGTCGCGGGCTTTCTTT
- once TRBJ1-1 TRBV18 CASSPRTEMNTEAFF TGTGCCAGCTCACCCCGGACAGAGATGAACACTGAAGCTTTCTTT
TRBD1 few TRBJ2-7 TRBV6-1 CASSPGQIYEQYF TGTGCCAGCAGTCCGGGACAGATATACGAGCAGTACTTC
TRBD1 - TRBJ1-2 TRBV2 CASPDRGVGYTF TGTGCCAGCCCGGACAGGGGGGTCGGCTACACCTTC
- - TRBJ2-5 TRBV6-6 CASSIQEGETQYF TGTGCCAGCAGTATACAGGAAGGGGAGACCCAGTACTTC
TRBD1 - TRBJ1-2 TRBV4-1 CASSPPNPGQIYGYTF TGCGCCAGCAGCCCCCCAAATCCGGGACAGATCTATGGCTACACCTTC
TRBD2 - TRBJ2-3 TRBV4-3 CASSYNSGGRADTQYF TGCGCCAGCAGCTATAATAGCGGGGGTCGGGCAGATACGCAGTATTTT
- - TRBJ2-7 TRBV5-1 CASSLDRNSRSYEQYF TGCGCCAGCAGCTTGGACAGGAACTCCCGCTCCTACGAGCAGTACTTC
- - TRBJ1-1 TRBV28 CASSHNTGNTEAFF TGTGCCAGCAGCCACAATACGGGAAACACTGAAGCTTTCTTT
TRBD2 - TRBJ2-1 TRBV10-1 CASSESGRGRENEQFF TGCGCCAGCAGTGAGTCGGGGCGGGGGAGGGAAAATGAGCAGTTCTTC
- - TRBJ2-1 TRBV5-1 CASSLRGGHYNEQFF TGCGCCAGCAGCTTGAGGGGGGGGCATTACAATGAGCAGTTCTTC
TRBD1 - TRBJ2-5 TRBV5-1 CASSGDRGRVETQYF TGCGCCAGCAGCGGTGACAGGGGGCGCGTGGAGACCCAGTACTTC
- once TRBJ1-1 TRBV15 CATRGRGNTEAFF TGTGCCACCCGGGGCAGGGGGAACACTGAAGCTTTCTTT
TRBD1 few TRBJ1-1 TRBV2 CASVRGGNTEAFF TGTGCCAGCGTGAGAGGGGGCAACACTGAAGCTTTCTTT
TRBD2 - TRBJ2-1 TRBV6-4 CASRPTSGPYNEQFF TGTGCCAGCAGGCCTACTAGCGGGCCATACAATGAGCAGTTCTTC
TRBD1 - TRBJ2-7 TRBV28 CASSFTGGQNEQYF TGTGCCAGCAGTTTTACAGGGGGCCAAAACGAGCAGTACTTC
TRBD1 - TRBJ2-7 TRBV5-6 CASSLDRGSSYEQYF TGTGCCAGCAGCTTGGACAGGGGATCTTCCTACGAGCAGTACTTC
TRBD2 - TRBJ2-1 TRBV11-2 CASSSPGLAGINEQFF TGTGCCAGCAGCTCTCCGGGACTAGCGGGCATCAATGAGCAGTTCTTC
TRBD1 - TRBJ1-2 TRBV6-5 CASTRQGAHGYTF TGTGCCAGCACCAGACAGGGGGCGCATGGCTACACCTTC
- - TRBJ2-7 TRBV19 CASSITLAKVYEQYF TGTGCCAGTAGTATAACCCTAGCGAAAGTCTACGAGCAGTACTTC
- few TRBJ1-2 TRBV9 CASSAGIYGYTF TGTGCCAGCAGCGCGGGGATCTATGGCTACACCTTC
TRBD1 once TRBJ2-1 TRBV7-3 CASSFSGQGRNEQFF TGTGCCAGCAGCTTTTCGGGACAGGGCAGAAATGAGCAGTTCTTC
TRBD1 once TRBJ1-4 TRBV14 CASSQTGQGVNEKLFF TGTGCCAGCAGCCAGACGGGACAGGGGGTTAATGAAAAACTGTTTTTT
- few TRBJ2-1 TRBV6-6 CASALSEQFF TGTGCCTCCGCCTTGAGTGAGCAGTTCTTC
TRBD2 - TRBJ2-2 TRBV5-8 CASYPRLAAGELFF TGTGCCAGCTACCCGCGACTAGCGGCCGGGGAGCTGTTTTTT
- - TRBJ1-6 TRBV28 CASSSQGSPLHF TGTGCCAGCAGTTCCCAGGGCTCACCCCTCCACTTT
- - TRBJ1-4 TRBV23-1 CASSQYTTNEKLFF TGCGCCAGCAGTCAGTACACAACTAATGAAAAACTGTTTTTT
TRBD2 - TRBJ2-3 TRBV5-1 CASSLPRGGADTQYF TGCGCCAGCAGCCTACCCCGCGGGGGGGCAGATACGCAGTATTTT